The rows below give T cell receptor beta chains drawn from one sample of a study of identical twins. TCRdb reprocessed the 5' RACE reads via MiXCR and lists one record per CDR3 protein. Among just under 650,000 distinct CDR3 sequences listed, just over 7% were seen once. These same records also appear under a second study, on yellow fever vaccine responses in identical twins.

The source material was PBMCs. These receptors all stem from a woman under 30 in good health. Both conserved end residues are part of each CDR3. A D gene is named only where the DNA matches it firmly. For some rows the clone size is stated as once, few or many, or as a class when expanded; others skip it.

j_call: TRBJ2-2
v_call: TRBV5-5
clone_size: .
d_call: TRBD1
cdr3_aa: CASSFRDRSTGELFF
cdr3_nt: TGTGCCAGCAGCTTCCGGGACAGGTCCACCGGGGAGCTGTTTTTT

j_call: TRBJ2-7
v_call: TRBV5-5
clone_size: few
d_call: .
cdr3_aa: CASSVTDRNYEQYF
cdr3_nt: TGTGCCAGCAGCGTAACCGACAGGAACTACGAGCAGTACTTC

j_call: TRBJ2-3
v_call: TRBV20-1
clone_size: .
d_call: .
cdr3_aa: CSARGVGFPDTQYF
cdr3_nt: TGCAGTGCGCGGGGCGTGGGGTTCCCAGATACGCAGTATTTT

j_call: TRBJ1-2
v_call: TRBV20-1
clone_size: many
d_call: .
cdr3_aa: CSAREKDSLLTVYGYTF
cdr3_nt: TGCAGTGCTAGAGAAAAGGATTCCCTTTTGACCGTCTATGGCTACACCTTC

j_call: TRBJ1-5
v_call: TRBV12-3/TRBV12-4
clone_size: few
d_call: TRBD1
cdr3_aa: CASRWTGVGSNQPQHF
cdr3_nt: TGTGCCAGCAGGTGGACAGGGGTCGGGAGCAATCAGCCCCAGCATTTT

j_call: TRBJ2-1
v_call: TRBV28
clone_size: many
d_call: .
cdr3_aa: CASSLEGRSYNEQFF
cdr3_nt: TGTGCCAGCAGTTTAGAGGGGAGATCCTACAATGAGCAGTTCTTC

j_call: TRBJ1-1
v_call: TRBV12-3/TRBV12-4
clone_size: few
d_call: .
cdr3_aa: CACRTATEAFF
cdr3_nt: TGTGCCTGCCGAACAGCCACTGAAGCTTTCTTT

j_call: TRBJ1-1
v_call: TRBV29-1
clone_size: many
d_call: TRBD1
cdr3_aa: CSVEDGTGGEAFF
cdr3_nt: TGCAGCGTTGAAGATGGGACAGGGGGGGAAGCTTTCTTT

j_call: TRBJ2-1
v_call: TRBV28
clone_size: .
d_call: TRBD2
cdr3_aa: CASSPSSGGGWGNEQFF
cdr3_nt: TGTGCCAGCAGTCCATCTAGCGGGGGGGGATGGGGGAATGAGCAGTTCTTC

j_call: TRBJ2-1
v_call: TRBV6-5
clone_size: many
d_call: .
cdr3_aa: CASSYLGSAWSSYNEQFF
cdr3_nt: TGTGCCAGCAGTTACCTAGGTTCCGCTTGGAGCTCCTACAATGAGCAGTTCTTC

j_call: TRBJ2-3
v_call: TRBV11-2
clone_size: .
d_call: .
cdr3_aa: CASSYDVRSTDTQYF
cdr3_nt: TGTGCCAGCAGCTACGACGTTAGAAGCACAGATACGCAGTATTTT

j_call: TRBJ2-7
v_call: TRBV2
clone_size: .
d_call: .
cdr3_aa: CAGLASGTYEQYF
cdr3_nt: TGTGCCGGACTGGCAAGTGGGACCTACGAGCAGTACTTC

j_call: TRBJ2-3
v_call: TRBV28
clone_size: .
d_call: .
cdr3_aa: CASSFTGTDRGDTQYF
cdr3_nt: TGTGCCAGCAGTTTCACCGGGACGGACCGAGGGGATACGCAGTATTTT

j_call: TRBJ1-1
v_call: TRBV4-1
clone_size: few
d_call: .
cdr3_aa: CASSQVWESTEAFF
cdr3_nt: TGCGCCAGCAGCCAAGTTTGGGAGAGCACTGAAGCTTTCTTT

j_call: TRBJ2-5
v_call: TRBV20-1
clone_size: few
d_call: .
cdr3_aa: CSAPRGSRAGSQETQYF
cdr3_nt: TGCAGTGCTCCCCGTGGTTCCCGGGCCGGGTCCCAAGAGACCCAGTACTTC

j_call: TRBJ2-7
v_call: TRBV4-2
clone_size: .
d_call: .
cdr3_aa: CASSQRRDGAYEQYF
cdr3_nt: TGTGCCAGCAGCCAAAGGCGGGATGGCGCCTACGAGCAGTACTTC

j_call: TRBJ2-1
v_call: TRBV20-1
clone_size: few
d_call: TRBD1
cdr3_aa: CSARAGDRGLNEQFF
cdr3_nt: TGCAGTGCTAGAGCCGGGGACAGGGGGCTGAATGAGCAGTTCTTC

j_call: TRBJ1-2
v_call: TRBV6-1
clone_size: .
d_call: TRBD1
cdr3_aa: CASSTGGGIDGYTF
cdr3_nt: TGTGCCAGCAGTACAGGGGGGGGGATCGATGGCTACACCTTC

j_call: TRBJ2-3
v_call: TRBV20-1
clone_size: few
d_call: .
cdr3_aa: CSAKTGGGHTDTQYF
cdr3_nt: TGCAGTGCGAAGACTGGGGGGGGCCACACAGATACGCAGTATTTT

j_call: TRBJ2-3
v_call: TRBV12-3/TRBV12-4
clone_size: few
d_call: .
cdr3_aa: CASSAAVGKYF
cdr3_nt: TGTGCCAGCAGTGCAGCAGTGGGGAAGTATTTT

j_call: TRBJ1-1
v_call: TRBV7-2
clone_size: .
d_call: .
cdr3_aa: CASSLVVLGTEAFF
cdr3_nt: TGTGCCAGCAGCTTAGTTGTTCTTGGGACGGAAGCTTTCTTT

j_call: TRBJ2-5
v_call: TRBV20-1
clone_size: .
d_call: TRBD1
cdr3_aa: CSARDADRVGIKETQYF
cdr3_nt: TGCAGTGCTAGAGATGCCGACAGGGTAGGAATAAAAGAGACCCAGTACTTC

j_call: TRBJ2-7
v_call: TRBV6-1
clone_size: many
d_call: .
cdr3_aa: CASRVVVQNPYEQYF
cdr3_nt: TGTGCCAGCCGGGTAGTGGTACAGAACCCCTACGAGCAGTACTTC

j_call: TRBJ2-1
v_call: TRBV12-3/TRBV12-4
clone_size: .
d_call: .
cdr3_aa: CASSGGLGNEQFF
cdr3_nt: TGTGCCAGCAGCGGGGGGCTGGGCAATGAGCAGTTCTTC

j_call: TRBJ1-5
v_call: TRBV12-3/TRBV12-4
clone_size: many
d_call: TRBD1
cdr3_aa: CASSRIGQGNQPQHF
cdr3_nt: TGTGCCAGCAGCCGAATCGGACAGGGTAATCAGCCCCAGCATTTT

j_call: TRBJ2-1
v_call: TRBV12-5
clone_size: .
d_call: .
cdr3_aa: CASGRTGAQTNEQFF
cdr3_nt: TGTGCTAGTGGTCGCACCGGGGCTCAAACCAATGAGCAGTTCTTC

j_call: TRBJ2-7
v_call: TRBV7-9
clone_size: few
d_call: .
cdr3_aa: CAIDTERVSPPYEQYF
cdr3_nt: TGTGCCATCGACACCGAGAGGGTTAGCCCCCCCTACGAGCAGTACTTC

j_call: TRBJ2-4
v_call: TRBV7-9
clone_size: many
d_call: .
cdr3_aa: CASSLDSRALGIQYF
cdr3_nt: TGTGCCAGCAGCTTAGATTCTCGGGCTTTGGGCATTCAGTACTTC

j_call: TRBJ2-3
v_call: TRBV4-1
clone_size: many
d_call: .
cdr3_aa: CASSQGPRDPKRTDTQYF
cdr3_nt: TGCGCCAGCAGCCAAGGACCCCGGGATCCCAAAAGGACAGATACGCAGTATTTT

j_call: TRBJ2-2
v_call: TRBV6-1
clone_size: few
d_call: TRBD2
cdr3_aa: CASRNGLAGTGELFF
cdr3_nt: TGTGCCAGCCGGAATGGACTAGCGGGGACCGGGGAGCTGTTTTTT

j_call: TRBJ2-5
v_call: TRBV24-1
clone_size: .
d_call: TRBD1
cdr3_aa: CATSGDRVHQETQYF
cdr3_nt: TGTGCCACCAGTGGGGACAGGGTCCACCAAGAGACCCAGTACTTC

j_call: TRBJ2-3
v_call: TRBV7-8
clone_size: .
d_call: TRBD2
cdr3_aa: CASSEGLRTQYF
cdr3_nt: TGTGCCAGCAGCGAGGGACTACGTACGCAGTATTTT

j_call: TRBJ1-4
v_call: TRBV29-1
clone_size: many
d_call: .
cdr3_aa: CSVVWGTSEKLFF
cdr3_nt: TGCAGCGTTGTATGGGGGACAAGTGAAAAACTGTTTTTT

j_call: TRBJ2-1
v_call: TRBV19
clone_size: few
d_call: TRBD1
cdr3_aa: CASSLGQPYNEQFF
cdr3_nt: TGTGCCAGTAGCCTGGGACAGCCCTACAATGAGCAGTTCTTC

j_call: TRBJ2-1
v_call: TRBV15
clone_size: many
d_call: .
cdr3_aa: CATRTVFYNEQFF
cdr3_nt: TGTGCCACCAGGACGGTTTTCTACAATGAGCAGTTCTTC

j_call: TRBJ2-3
v_call: TRBV18
clone_size: few
d_call: .
cdr3_aa: CASSPPSRIDTQYF
cdr3_nt: TGTGCCAGCTCACCACCGAGCCGCATAGATACGCAGTATTTT

j_call: TRBJ1-5
v_call: TRBV7-2
clone_size: .
d_call: .
cdr3_aa: CASSLAPGSNQPQHF
cdr3_nt: TGTGCCAGCAGCTTAGCGCCGGGGAGCAATCAGCCCCAGCATTTT

j_call: TRBJ1-6
v_call: TRBV6-1
clone_size: .
d_call: .
cdr3_aa: CASTSGGLNNSPLHF
cdr3_nt: TGTGCCAGCACCTCGGGGGGACTAAATAATTCACCCCTCCACTTT

j_call: TRBJ1-6
v_call: TRBV5-1
clone_size: many
d_call: .
cdr3_aa: CASREGRVYNSPLHF
cdr3_nt: TGCGCCAGCAGGGAAGGGAGAGTTTATAATTCACCCCTCCACTTT

j_call: TRBJ2-4
v_call: TRBV5-1
clone_size: many
d_call: .
cdr3_aa: CASSLGMLAKNIQYF
cdr3_nt: TGCGCCAGCAGCCTGGGAATGTTGGCCAAAAACATTCAGTACTTC

j_call: TRBJ2-5
v_call: TRBV7-6
clone_size: .
d_call: .
cdr3_aa: CASSLRDSFQETQYF
cdr3_nt: TGTGCCAGCAGCTTGCGGGACAGCTTTCAAGAGACCCAGTACTTC

j_call: TRBJ2-5
v_call: TRBV12-3/TRBV12-4
clone_size: few
d_call: .
cdr3_aa: CASSPSGTPQETQYF
cdr3_nt: TGTGCCAGCAGTCCCTCGGGGACACCACAAGAGACCCAGTACTTC

j_call: TRBJ2-1
v_call: TRBV24-1
clone_size: many
d_call: .
cdr3_aa: CATSDPGAANEQFF
cdr3_nt: TGTGCCACCAGTGACCCCGGGGCTGCCAATGAGCAGTTCTTC

j_call: TRBJ2-7
v_call: TRBV6-5
clone_size: .
d_call: TRBD2
cdr3_aa: CASSSLFLAGGLHEQYF
cdr3_nt: TGTGCCAGCAGTTCCCTATTTCTAGCGGGAGGTCTACACGAGCAGTACTTC

j_call: TRBJ2-1
v_call: TRBV24-1
clone_size: many
d_call: TRBD1
cdr3_aa: CATSDSGTGTIYNEQFF
cdr3_nt: TGTGCCACCAGTGATTCCGGGACAGGGACCATCTACAATGAGCAGTTCTTC